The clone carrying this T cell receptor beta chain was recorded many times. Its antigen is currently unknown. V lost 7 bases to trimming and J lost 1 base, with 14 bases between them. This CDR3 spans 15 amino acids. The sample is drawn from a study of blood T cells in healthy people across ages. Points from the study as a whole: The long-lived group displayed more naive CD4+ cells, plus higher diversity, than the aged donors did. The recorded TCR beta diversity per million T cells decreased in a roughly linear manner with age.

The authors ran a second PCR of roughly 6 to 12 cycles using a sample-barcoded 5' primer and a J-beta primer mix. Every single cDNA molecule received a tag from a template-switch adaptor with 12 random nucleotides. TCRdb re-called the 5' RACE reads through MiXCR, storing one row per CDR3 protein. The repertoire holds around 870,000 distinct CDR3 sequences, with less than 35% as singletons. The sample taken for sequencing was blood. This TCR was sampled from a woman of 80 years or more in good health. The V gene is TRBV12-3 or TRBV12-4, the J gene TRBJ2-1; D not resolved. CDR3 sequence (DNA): TGTGCCAGCAACGCTAGAAACCCATCCTACAATGAGCAGTTCTTC. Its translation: CASNARNPSYNEQFF.